This T cell receptor beta chain was captured in a study of shared clonotypes between healthy human individuals. General study findings and limits: Clonotypes shared by all four donors outscored non-shared clonotypes in generation probability. Only blood samples were collected, and tissue repertoires likely differ.

Donors had no recently reported acute infections or vaccinations and were HIV-negative. Data came from immunoSEQ multiplex PCR; TCRdb stores just in-frame clones and leaves some out. The sample has approximately 1,500,000 clones, roughly 97% seen once. Trimming cost V 3 bases and J 6 bases; bases outside gene matches: 9. Germline loops: CDR1 KGHSH, CDR2 LQKENI. The length of the CDR3 is 17 residues. Worth noting for this clone: Its antigen remains unknown.

The sequenced sample was naive CD4+ T cells sorted from blood. Specified subset: CD45RA+ positively selected. This sequence was found in a man aged 25 to 45 in good health. V and J are TRBV18 and TRBJ2-2; 11 bases are a match to TRBD2. The chain's CDR3 is CASSPPLAGGKAGELFF. The CDR3 DNA follows: TGTGCCAGCTCACCGCCCCTAGCGGGAGGAAAGGCCGGGGAGCTGTTTTTT. The full variable domain, completed using reference TRBV18 and TRBJ2-2, is NAGVMQNPRHLVRRRGQEARLRCSPMKGHSHVYWYRQLPEEGLKFMVYLQKENIIDESGMPKERFSAEFPKEGPSILRIQQVVRGDSAAYFCASSPPLAGGKAGELFFGEGSRLTVL.